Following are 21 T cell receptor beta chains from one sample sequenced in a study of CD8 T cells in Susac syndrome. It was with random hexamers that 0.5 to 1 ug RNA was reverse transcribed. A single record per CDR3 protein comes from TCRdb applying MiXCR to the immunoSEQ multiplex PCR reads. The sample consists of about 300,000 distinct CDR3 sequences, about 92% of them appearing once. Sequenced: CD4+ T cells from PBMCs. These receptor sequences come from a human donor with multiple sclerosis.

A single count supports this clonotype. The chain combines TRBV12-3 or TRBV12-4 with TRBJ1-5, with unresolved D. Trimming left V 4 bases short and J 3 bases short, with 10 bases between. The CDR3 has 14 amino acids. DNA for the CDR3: TGTGCCAGCAGTTACGGCACTTCCAATCAGCCCCAGCATTTT. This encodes CASSYGTSNQPQHF.

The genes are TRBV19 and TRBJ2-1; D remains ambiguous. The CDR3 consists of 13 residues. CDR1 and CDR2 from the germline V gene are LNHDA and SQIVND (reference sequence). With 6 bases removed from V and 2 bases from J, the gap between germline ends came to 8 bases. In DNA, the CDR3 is TGTGCCAGTAGCATCCCCCCCTACAATGAGCAGTTCTTC. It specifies CASSIPPYNEQFF. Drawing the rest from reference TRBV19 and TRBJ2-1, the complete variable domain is DGGITQSPKYLFRKEGQNVTLSCEQNLNHDAMYWYRQDPGQGLRLIYYSQIVNDFQKGDIAEGYSVSREKKESFPLTVTSAQKNPTAFYLCASSIPPYNEQFFGPGTRLTVL.

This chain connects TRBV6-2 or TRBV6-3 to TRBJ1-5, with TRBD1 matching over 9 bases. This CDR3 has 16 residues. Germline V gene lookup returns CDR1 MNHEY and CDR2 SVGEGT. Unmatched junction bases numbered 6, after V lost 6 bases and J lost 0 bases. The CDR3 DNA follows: TGTGCCAGCAGGGGACAGGGAAGGGGTAGCAATCAGCCCCAGCATTTT. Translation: CASRGQGRGSNQPQHF.

For the CDR3, the DNA is TGTGCCAGCAGCCTTGAGCAGGGTGATTCACCCCTCCACTTT. Amino acid sequence: CASSLEQGDSPLHF. The chain employs TRBV9 and TRBJ1-6; D possibly corresponds to TRBD1 (5 bases). V lost 4 bases and J 8 bases, leaving 13 bases between the germline ends. The CDR3 is 14 residues long. CDR1 is SGDLS, CDR2 YYNGEE, per germline.

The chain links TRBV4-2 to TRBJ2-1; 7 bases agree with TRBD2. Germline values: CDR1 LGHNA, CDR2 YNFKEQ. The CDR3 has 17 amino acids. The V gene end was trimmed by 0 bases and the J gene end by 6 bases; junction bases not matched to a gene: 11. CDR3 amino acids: CASSQDLGSGRGNEQFF. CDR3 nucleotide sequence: TGTGCCAGCAGCCAAGATCTTGGTAGCGGGCGGGGCAATGAGCAGTTCTTC.

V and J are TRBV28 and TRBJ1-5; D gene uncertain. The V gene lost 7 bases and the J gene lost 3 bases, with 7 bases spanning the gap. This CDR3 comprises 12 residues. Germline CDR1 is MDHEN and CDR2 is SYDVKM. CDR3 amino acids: CASTGSNQPQHF. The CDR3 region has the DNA TGTGCCAGCACCGGATCCAATCAGCCCCAGCATTTT.

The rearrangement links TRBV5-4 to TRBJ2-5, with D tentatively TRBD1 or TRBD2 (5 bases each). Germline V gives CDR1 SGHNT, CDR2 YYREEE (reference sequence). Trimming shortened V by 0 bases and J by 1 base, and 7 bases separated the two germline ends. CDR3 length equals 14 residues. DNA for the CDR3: TGTGCCAGCAGCTTGGTCGGGGCCCAAGAGACCCAGTACTTC. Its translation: CASSLVGAQETQYF.

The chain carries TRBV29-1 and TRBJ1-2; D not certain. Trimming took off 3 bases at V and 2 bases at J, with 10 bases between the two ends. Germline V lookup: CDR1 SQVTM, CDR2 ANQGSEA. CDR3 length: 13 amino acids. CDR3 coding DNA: TGCAGCGTTGAGATTCGTGGAAACTATGGCTACACCTTC. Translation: CSVEIRGNYGYTF.

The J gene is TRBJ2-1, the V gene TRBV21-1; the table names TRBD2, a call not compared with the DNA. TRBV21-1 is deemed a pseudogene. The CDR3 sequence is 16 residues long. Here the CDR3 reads CASSKKREGHYNEQFF. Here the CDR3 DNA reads TGTGCCAGCAGCAAAAAGCGGGAGGGCCACTACAATGAGCAGTTCTTC.

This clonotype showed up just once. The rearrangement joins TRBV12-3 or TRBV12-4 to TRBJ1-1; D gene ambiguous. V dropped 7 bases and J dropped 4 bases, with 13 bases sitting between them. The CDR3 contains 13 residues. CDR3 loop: CASNRFEGTEAFF. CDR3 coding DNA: TGTGCCAGCAATCGGTTTGAAGGCACTGAAGCTTTCTTT.

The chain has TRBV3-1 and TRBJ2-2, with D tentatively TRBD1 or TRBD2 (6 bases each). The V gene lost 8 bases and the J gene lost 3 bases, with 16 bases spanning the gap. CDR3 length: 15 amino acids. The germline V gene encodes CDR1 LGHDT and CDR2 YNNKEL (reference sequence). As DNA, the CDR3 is TGTGCCAGCCGTGTATGGGGGGCCGACACCGGGGAGCTGTTTTTT. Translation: CASRVWGADTGELFF.

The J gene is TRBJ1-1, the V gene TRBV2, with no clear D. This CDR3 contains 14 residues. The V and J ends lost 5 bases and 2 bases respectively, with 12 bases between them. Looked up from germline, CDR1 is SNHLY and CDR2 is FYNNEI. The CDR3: CASSSQMANTEAFF. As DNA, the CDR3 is TGTGCCAGCAGTTCACAGATGGCCAACACTGAAGCTTTCTTT.

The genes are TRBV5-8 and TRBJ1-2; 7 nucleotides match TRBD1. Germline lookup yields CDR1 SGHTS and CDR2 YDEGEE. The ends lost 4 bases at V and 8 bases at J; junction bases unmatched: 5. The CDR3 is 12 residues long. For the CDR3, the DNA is TGTGCCAGCAGCCTGAGGGGGCGCGGCTACACCTTC. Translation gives CASSLRGRGYTF. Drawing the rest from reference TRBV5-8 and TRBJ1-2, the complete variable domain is EAGVTQSPTHLIKTRGQQATLRCSPISGHTSVYWYQQALGLGLQFLLWYDEGEERNRGNFPPRFSGRQFPNYSSELNVNALELEDSALYLCASSLRGRGYTFGSGTRLTVV.

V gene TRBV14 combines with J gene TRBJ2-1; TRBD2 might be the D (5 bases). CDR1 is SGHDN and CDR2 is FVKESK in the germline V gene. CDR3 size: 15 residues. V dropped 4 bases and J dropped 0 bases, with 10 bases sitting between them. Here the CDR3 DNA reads TGTGCCAGCAGCCCCATAGCGTACTCCTACAATGAGCAGTTCTTC. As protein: CASSPIAYSYNEQFF.

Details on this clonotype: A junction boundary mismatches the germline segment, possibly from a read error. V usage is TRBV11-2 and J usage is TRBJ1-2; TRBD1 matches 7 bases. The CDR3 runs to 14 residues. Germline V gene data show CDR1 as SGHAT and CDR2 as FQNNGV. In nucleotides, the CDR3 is TGTGCCAGCAGCATAGACAGGGTGGGCTATGGCTACACCTTC. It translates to CASSIDRVGYGYTF.

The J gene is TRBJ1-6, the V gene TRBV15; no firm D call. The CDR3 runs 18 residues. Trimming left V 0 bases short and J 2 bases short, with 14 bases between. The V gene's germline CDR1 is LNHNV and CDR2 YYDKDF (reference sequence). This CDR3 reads CATSRDPPIEPYNSPLHF. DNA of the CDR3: TGTGCCACCAGCAGAGATCCCCCCATCGAGCCCTATAATTCACCCCTCCACTTT. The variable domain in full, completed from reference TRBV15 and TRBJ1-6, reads DAMVIQNPRYQVTQFGKPVTLSCSQTLNHNVMYWYQQKSSQAPKLLFHYYDKDFNNEADTPDNFQSRRPNTSFCFLDIRSPGLGDTAMYLCATSRDPPIEPYNSPLHFGNGTRLTVT.

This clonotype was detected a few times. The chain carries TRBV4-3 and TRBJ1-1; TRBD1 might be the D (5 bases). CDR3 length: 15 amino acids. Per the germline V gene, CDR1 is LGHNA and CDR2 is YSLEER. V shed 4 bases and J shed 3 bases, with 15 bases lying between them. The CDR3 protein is CASSPLPGADTEAFF. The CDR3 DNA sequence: TGCGCCAGCAGCCCCCTCCCCGGGGCTGACACTGAAGCTTTCTTT.

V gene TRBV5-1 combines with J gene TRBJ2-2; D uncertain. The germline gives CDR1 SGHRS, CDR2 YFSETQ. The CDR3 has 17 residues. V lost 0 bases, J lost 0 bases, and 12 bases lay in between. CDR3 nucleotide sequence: TGCGCCAGCAGCTTGGTATGGCAGATTCCGAACACCGGGGAGCTGTTTTTT. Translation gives CASSLVWQIPNTGELFF.

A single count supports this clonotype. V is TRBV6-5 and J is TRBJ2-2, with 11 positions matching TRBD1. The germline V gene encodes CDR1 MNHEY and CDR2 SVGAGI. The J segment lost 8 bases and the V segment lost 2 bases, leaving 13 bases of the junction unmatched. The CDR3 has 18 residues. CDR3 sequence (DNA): TGTGCCAGCAGTTACGGGTTGAGGGACAGGGGGTCGGTTGGGGAGCTGTTTTTT. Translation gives CASSYGLRDRGSVGELFF.

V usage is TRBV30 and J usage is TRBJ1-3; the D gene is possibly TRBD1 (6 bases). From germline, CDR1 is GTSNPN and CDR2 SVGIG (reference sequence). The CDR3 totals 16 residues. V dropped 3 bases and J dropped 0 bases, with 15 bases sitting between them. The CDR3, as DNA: TGTGCCTGGAGCGCGGGACACCCACGCTCTGGAAACACCATATATTTT. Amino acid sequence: CAWSAGHPRSGNTIYF.

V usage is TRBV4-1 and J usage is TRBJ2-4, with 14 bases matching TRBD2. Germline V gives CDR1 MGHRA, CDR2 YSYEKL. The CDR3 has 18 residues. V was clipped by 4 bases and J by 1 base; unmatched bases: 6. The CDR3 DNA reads TGCGCCAGCAGCCCGGGACTAGCGGGAGCGTGGGCCAAAAACATTCAGTACTTC. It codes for CASSPGLAGAWAKNIQYF.